In this sample, the clone carrying this T cell receptor beta chain turned up once. The length of the CDR3 is 16 residues. The junction had 10 bases not matched to a gene; V was cut back by 6 bases and J by 3 bases. CDR1 is MDHEN and CDR2 is SYDVKM in the germline V gene. This sample stems from a study of blood T cell repertoires in COVID-19. In the study's own analysis: Researchers report that nucleated cell counts were estimated from reference gene primer amplification. Sequenced by immunoSEQ multiplex PCR; TCRdb stores in-frame clones only, minus some. That table furnishes V, J and clone size, whereas the DNA furnished D and trimming. In the table there are about 250,000 clones, roughly 84% of which are singletons.

Sequencing was performed on peripheral blood. The TCR originated in a middle-aged woman who had recovered from COVID-19. This chain joins TRBV28 and TRBJ1-4, with TRBD1 matching 7 bases. DNA for the CDR3: TGTGCCAGCAGCCCCGTTAAGGGGGCTTCTAATGAAAAACTGTTTTTT. Translating gives CASSPVKGASNEKLFF.